This T cell receptor beta chain was profiled in a study of tumor and adjacent non-tumor tissue in lung cancer. Per the germline V gene, CDR1 is MNHNS and CDR2 is SASEGT. Trimming shortened V by 5 bases and J by 2 bases, and 13 bases separated the two germline ends. The length of the CDR3 is 14 residues. No cell sorting was done before RNA was extracted from the tissue. Three rounds of nested PCR, following a modified ARM-PCR protocol, produced the TCRbeta library. TCRdb called the multiplex PCR reads again in MiXCR, with one record for every CDR3 protein. This table has 200,000 to 250,000 distinct CDR3 sequences, about 76% appearing once. As to this clonotype: A much larger clone differs by one base, so this may be a read error.

This receptor was identified in a man aged 55 to 70 with non-small cell lung cancer. Sequenced material: lung tumor tissue. The rearrangement links TRBV6-1 to TRBJ2-7; the D call may be TRBD1 or TRBD2 (5 bases each). The CDR3 DNA sequence: TGTGCCAGCAGTCCGGGACCGACCACCTACGAGCAGTACTTC. Translation gives CASSPGPTTYEQYF.